The entry that follows covers one TCR beta chain sequence. From germline, CDR1 is SGHAT and CDR2 FQNNGV. The CDR3 has 13 residues. Trimming stripped 1 base from V and 2 bases from J, with 4 bases between. Produced via immunoSEQ multiplex PCR; TCRdb's table is partial and in-frame only. The table lists about 580,000 clones, roughly 98% of them singletons. This specimen belongs to a study of shared clonotypes between healthy human individuals. CD8 cells classed as naive were CD45RO-negative and positively selected for CCR7, excluding terminally differentiated effector memory CD45RA+ cells. Sequenced material: naive CD8+ T cells sorted from blood. The sequence derives from a man under 40 in good health. The rearrangement joins TRBV11-2 to TRBJ2-3; no clear D gene. The CDR3 DNA reads TGTGCCAGCAGCTTAGCTAACACAGATACGCAGTATTTT. Amino acid sequence: CASSLANTDTQYF.